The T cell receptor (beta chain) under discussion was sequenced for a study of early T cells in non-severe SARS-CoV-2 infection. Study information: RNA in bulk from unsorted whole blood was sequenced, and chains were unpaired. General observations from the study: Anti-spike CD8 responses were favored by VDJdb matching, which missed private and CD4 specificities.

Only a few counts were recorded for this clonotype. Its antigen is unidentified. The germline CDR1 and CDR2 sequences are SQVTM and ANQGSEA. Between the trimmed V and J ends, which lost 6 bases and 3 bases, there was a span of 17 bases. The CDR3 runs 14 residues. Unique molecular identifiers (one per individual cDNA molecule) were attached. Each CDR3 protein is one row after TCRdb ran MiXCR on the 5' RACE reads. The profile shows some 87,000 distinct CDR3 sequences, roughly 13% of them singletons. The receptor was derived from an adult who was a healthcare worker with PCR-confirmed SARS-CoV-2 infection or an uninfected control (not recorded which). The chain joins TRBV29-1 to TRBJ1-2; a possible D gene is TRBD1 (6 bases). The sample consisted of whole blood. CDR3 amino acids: CSVKGDGGYYGYTF. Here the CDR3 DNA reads TGCAGCGTAAAAGGGGATGGGGGCTACTATGGCTACACCTTC.